A selection of T cell receptor beta chains follows, all from one sample in a study of T-cell reconstitution after alpha-beta-depleted transplantation in children. TCRdb reprocessed the PCR reads with MiXCR, giving one entry per CDR3 protein. The data show around 450,000 distinct CDR3 sequences, 8% to 11% seen once. Source: PBMCs, taken before TCRalphabeta/CD19-depleted stem cell transplant. These TCRs come from a child under 10 years old with inherited bone marrow failure, due to receive a stem cell transplant. CDR3s include the opening cysteine and the closing phenylalanine or tryptophan. The order of the fields is clone size, J gene, D gene, V gene, CDR3 protein, CDR3 DNA. The D gene is left open where the match is weak. Some rows mark clone size as missing; the rest say once, few, many or name a class of expanded clone.

clone_size: few; j_call: TRBJ1-5; d_call: TRBD1; v_call: TRBV20-1; cdr3_aa: CSVPGQGNQPQHF; cdr3_nt: TGCAGTGTCCCGGGACAGGGTAATCAGCCCCAGCATTTT
clone_size: -; j_call: TRBJ2-3; d_call: -; v_call: TRBV19; cdr3_aa: CASSTGKKDTQYF; cdr3_nt: TGTGCCAGTAGTACGGGAAAGAAAGATACGCAGTATTTT
clone_size: many; j_call: TRBJ1-4; d_call: -; v_call: TRBV27; cdr3_aa: CASSRPGEGEKLFF; cdr3_nt: TGTGCCAGCAGTCGACCAGGGGAGGGTGAAAAACTGTTTTTT
clone_size: many; j_call: TRBJ1-1; d_call: -; v_call: TRBV11-2; cdr3_aa: CASRPQVKNTEAFF; cdr3_nt: TGTGCCAGCAGACCACAGGTGAAGAACACTGAAGCTTTCTTT
clone_size: many; j_call: TRBJ2-3; d_call: -; v_call: TRBV20-1; cdr3_aa: CSASGAVDTQYF; cdr3_nt: TGCAGTGCTAGTGGAGCCGTGGATACGCAGTATTTT
clone_size: many; j_call: TRBJ2-5; d_call: -; v_call: TRBV7-2; cdr3_aa: CASSLYGSGETQYF; cdr3_nt: TGTGCCAGCAGCTTATACGGGAGTGGGGAGACCCAGTACTTC
clone_size: many; j_call: TRBJ1-1; d_call: -; v_call: TRBV4-1; cdr3_aa: CASSQVPAGLTEAFF; cdr3_nt: TGCGCCAGCAGCCAAGTCCCCGCGGGGCTAACTGAAGCTTTCTTT
clone_size: many; j_call: TRBJ1-5; d_call: -; v_call: TRBV6-5; cdr3_aa: CASSYDRTGPQHF; cdr3_nt: TGTGCCAGCAGTTACGACAGGACGGGGCCCCAGCATTTT
clone_size: many; j_call: TRBJ2-1; d_call: TRBD2; v_call: TRBV9; cdr3_aa: CASSEEGLAAYNEQFF; cdr3_nt: TGTGCCAGCAGCGAGGAGGGACTAGCGGCTTACAATGAGCAGTTCTTC
clone_size: many; j_call: TRBJ2-7; d_call: -; v_call: TRBV29-1; cdr3_aa: CSALGRVEQYF; cdr3_nt: TGCAGCGCCCTGGGTCGGGTCGAGCAGTACTTC
clone_size: -; j_call: TRBJ2-2; d_call: TRBD2; v_call: TRBV10-2; cdr3_aa: CASSGGLAITGELFF; cdr3_nt: TGCGCCAGCAGCGGGGGACTAGCGATCACCGGGGAGCTGTTTTTT
clone_size: -; j_call: TRBJ1-6; d_call: -; v_call: TRBV5-1; cdr3_aa: CASSYLGSSPLHF; cdr3_nt: TGCGCCAGCAGCTATCTCGGGTCTTCACCCCTCCACTTT
clone_size: many; j_call: TRBJ2-1; d_call: -; v_call: TRBV28; cdr3_aa: CASSFGLVHNEQFF; cdr3_nt: TGTGCCAGCAGTTTTGGTCTAGTCCACAATGAGCAGTTCTTC
clone_size: -; j_call: TRBJ2-5; d_call: -; v_call: TRBV27; cdr3_aa: CASSYDRTQETQYF; cdr3_nt: TGTGCCAGCAGTTACGACAGAACTCAAGAGACCCAGTACTTC
clone_size: -; j_call: TRBJ1-1; d_call: -; v_call: TRBV13; cdr3_aa: CASSRWVGGHKEDTEAFF; cdr3_nt: TGTGCCAGCAGCCGATGGGTGGGGGGACATAAGGAGGACACTGAAGCTTTCTTT
clone_size: few; j_call: TRBJ2-7; d_call: TRBD2; v_call: TRBV7-9; cdr3_aa: CASTRGSLEQYF; cdr3_nt: TGTGCCAGCACGCGGGGGAGTCTCGAGCAGTACTTC
clone_size: -; j_call: TRBJ2-3; d_call: -; v_call: TRBV6-2/TRBV6-3; cdr3_aa: CASRGRRPADTQYF; cdr3_nt: TGTGCCAGCAGGGGGAGACGTCCGGCAGATACGCAGTATTTT
clone_size: -; j_call: TRBJ2-1; d_call: -; v_call: TRBV20-1; cdr3_aa: CSARVGLASEQFF; cdr3_nt: TGCAGTGCTAGAGTGGGCCTAGCGAGCGAGCAGTTCTTC
clone_size: few; j_call: TRBJ2-7; d_call: TRBD2; v_call: TRBV7-2; cdr3_aa: CASSRTSGRGEQYF; cdr3_nt: TGTGCCAGCAGCCGTACTAGCGGGAGGGGCGAGCAGTACTTC
clone_size: few; j_call: TRBJ2-7; d_call: -; v_call: TRBV9; cdr3_aa: CASSVSPGAYEQYF; cdr3_nt: TGTGCCAGCAGCGTAAGTCCCGGAGCCTACGAGCAGTACTTC
clone_size: many; j_call: TRBJ2-1; d_call: TRBD2; v_call: TRBV13; cdr3_aa: CASSLGRGGGSYNEQFF; cdr3_nt: TGTGCCAGCAGCTTAGGCCGTGGCGGGGGCTCCTACAATGAGCAGTTCTTC
clone_size: -; j_call: TRBJ2-1; d_call: -; v_call: TRBV4-3; cdr3_aa: CASSQDQGGSYNEQFF; cdr3_nt: TGCGCCAGCAGCCAAGATCAGGGCGGCTCCTACAATGAGCAGTTCTTC
clone_size: many; j_call: TRBJ2-7; d_call: -; v_call: TRBV4-3; cdr3_aa: CASSQESGDRSYEQYF; cdr3_nt: TGCGCCAGCAGCCAAGAGTCGGGAGATAGGTCCTACGAGCAGTACTTC
clone_size: many; j_call: TRBJ2-7; d_call: -; v_call: TRBV20-1; cdr3_aa: CSARGLSYEQYF; cdr3_nt: TGCAGTGCTAGAGGTTTATCCTACGAGCAGTACTTC
clone_size: many; j_call: TRBJ2-1; d_call: TRBD2; v_call: TRBV7-2; cdr3_aa: CASSSPGLAGVRVYNEQFF; cdr3_nt: TGTGCCAGCAGCTCGCCGGGACTAGCGGGAGTTAGGGTCTACAATGAGCAGTTCTTC
clone_size: -; j_call: TRBJ2-1; d_call: -; v_call: TRBV6-1; cdr3_aa: CASSLTPLNEQFF; cdr3_nt: TGTGCCAGCAGTCTTACACCCCTGAATGAGCAGTTCTTC
clone_size: -; j_call: TRBJ2-1; d_call: TRBD2; v_call: TRBV7-2; cdr3_aa: CASSSRLAGGLNEQFF; cdr3_nt: TGTGCCAGCAGCTCCCGACTAGCGGGCGGGCTGAATGAGCAGTTCTTC
clone_size: few; j_call: TRBJ2-7; d_call: TRBD2; v_call: TRBV27; cdr3_aa: CASSSSSGGTYEQYF; cdr3_nt: TGTGCCAGCAGTTCTTCTAGCGGGGGGACCTACGAGCAGTACTTC
clone_size: -; j_call: TRBJ2-7; d_call: -; v_call: TRBV4-3; cdr3_aa: CASSPDPHQASYEQYF; cdr3_nt: TGCGCCAGCAGCCCGGACCCCCACCAGGCCTCCTACGAGCAGTACTTC
clone_size: -; j_call: TRBJ1-3; d_call: -; v_call: TRBV10-3; cdr3_aa: CAISDSWAAPRRDF; cdr3_nt: TGTGCCATCAGTGATTCTTGGGCAGCCCCAAGGAGGGATTTT
clone_size: many; j_call: TRBJ2-7; d_call: TRBD1; v_call: TRBV19; cdr3_aa: CASSTTGSHEQYF; cdr3_nt: TGTGCCAGTAGTACGACAGGGAGCCACGAGCAGTACTTC
clone_size: -; j_call: TRBJ2-3; d_call: TRBD2; v_call: TRBV30; cdr3_aa: CAWSRGLAGGGDTQYF; cdr3_nt: TGTGCCTGGAGTAGGGGACTAGCGGGAGGGGGAGATACGCAGTATTTT
clone_size: few; j_call: TRBJ2-3; d_call: TRBD2; v_call: TRBV5-6; cdr3_aa: CASSYGTSGRTDTQYF; cdr3_nt: TGTGCCAGCAGTTATGGGACTAGCGGGAGGACAGATACGCAGTATTTT
clone_size: many; j_call: TRBJ2-1; d_call: -; v_call: TRBV29-1; cdr3_aa: CSVVSWNRAQQFF; cdr3_nt: TGCAGCGTTGTGTCTTGGAACCGGGCTCAGCAGTTCTTC
clone_size: -; j_call: TRBJ2-2; d_call: -; v_call: TRBV14; cdr3_aa: CASSQDLMGEWYTGELFF; cdr3_nt: TGTGCCAGCAGCCAAGATCTAATGGGGGAGTGGTACACCGGGGAGCTGTTTTTT
clone_size: many; j_call: TRBJ2-1; d_call: -; v_call: TRBV28; cdr3_aa: CASSLVAGPYNEQFF; cdr3_nt: TGTGCCAGCAGTTTAGTGGCAGGGCCCTACAATGAGCAGTTCTTC
clone_size: many; j_call: TRBJ2-1; d_call: TRBD2; v_call: TRBV3-1; cdr3_aa: CASSRTRINEQFF; cdr3_nt: TGTGCCAGCAGCCGGACTAGAATTAATGAGCAGTTCTTC
clone_size: many; j_call: TRBJ2-7; d_call: -; v_call: TRBV20-1; cdr3_aa: CSARGSLLGEQYF; cdr3_nt: TGCAGTGCTAGAGGAAGTCTCCTAGGGGAGCAGTACTTC
clone_size: many; j_call: TRBJ2-7; d_call: TRBD1; v_call: TRBV12-3/TRBV12-4; cdr3_aa: CASSPRDRVYEQYF; cdr3_nt: TGTGCCAGCAGTCCCCGGGACAGAGTCTACGAGCAGTACTTC
clone_size: -; j_call: TRBJ2-2; d_call: TRBD1; v_call: TRBV12-3/TRBV12-4; cdr3_aa: CASSPQTGLGTGELFF; cdr3_nt: TGTGCCAGCAGTCCCCAGACAGGGCTTGGGACCGGGGAGCTGTTTTTT
clone_size: many; j_call: TRBJ2-7; d_call: TRBD2; v_call: TRBV27; cdr3_aa: CASSLGGRTPGEQYF; cdr3_nt: TGTGCCAGCAGTTTAGGCGGGAGGACCCCGGGGGAGCAGTACTTC
clone_size: few; j_call: TRBJ2-7; d_call: TRBD2; v_call: TRBV5-1; cdr3_aa: CASSLALGGEQYF; cdr3_nt: TGCGCCAGCAGCTTGGCCTTGGGGGGGGAGCAGTACTTC
clone_size: many; j_call: TRBJ1-5; d_call: TRBD1; v_call: TRBV6-2/TRBV6-3; cdr3_aa: CASSKTGAYQPQHF; cdr3_nt: TGTGCCAGCAGTAAGACAGGGGCCTATCAGCCCCAGCATTTT
clone_size: many; j_call: TRBJ2-1; d_call: TRBD1; v_call: TRBV24-1; cdr3_aa: CATSDSGQGRDEQFF; cdr3_nt: TGTGCCACCAGTGATTCGGGACAGGGAAGGGATGAGCAGTTCTTC
clone_size: many; j_call: TRBJ2-1; d_call: -; v_call: TRBV11-2; cdr3_aa: CASSTAGGSEQFF; cdr3_nt: TGTGCCAGCAGCACCGCCGGCGGCAGTGAGCAGTTCTTC
clone_size: many; j_call: TRBJ1-5; d_call: TRBD1; v_call: TRBV7-8; cdr3_aa: CASSLTGYNQPQHF; cdr3_nt: TGTGCCAGCAGCTTGACAGGGTACAATCAGCCCCAGCATTTT
clone_size: many; j_call: TRBJ1-5; d_call: -; v_call: TRBV7-2; cdr3_aa: CASSLGSRANQPQHF; cdr3_nt: TGTGCCAGCAGCTTAGGTAGCAGGGCCAATCAGCCCCAGCATTTT
clone_size: many; j_call: TRBJ1-3; d_call: -; v_call: TRBV7-2; cdr3_aa: CASSLERGNTIYF; cdr3_nt: TGTGCCAGCAGCTTAGAAAGGGGAAACACCATATATTTT
clone_size: many; j_call: TRBJ2-5; d_call: -; v_call: TRBV7-6; cdr3_aa: CASSQPGRGETQYF; cdr3_nt: TGTGCCAGCAGCCAACCGGGGCGAGGGGAGACCCAGTACTTC
clone_size: -; j_call: TRBJ2-3; d_call: -; v_call: TRBV5-4; cdr3_aa: CASSLSGATTDTQYF; cdr3_nt: TGTGCCAGCAGCTTGTCGGGGGCAACCACAGATACGCAGTATTTT